This passage covers 18 T cell receptor beta chains from one sample sequenced in a study of tumor-infiltrating lymphocytes in primary liver carcinoma. A constant-region primer primed TCR beta cDNA synthesis from about 0.45 ug of total RNA. Nested multiplex PCR, run for three rounds with slightly modified ARM-PCR, yielded TCR beta libraries. The two initial PCR rounds, roughly 11 cycles each, used TRBV1-TRBV30 forward and C-beta reverse primers. TCRdb ran MiXCR on the multiplex PCR reads and lists one entry per CDR3 protein. Of about 120,000 distinct CDR3 sequences listed, around two thirds were seen once; the top ten hold more than 7%. Unsorted bulk tissue, roughly 20-32 mg of it, served as the source for co-extraction of RNA and DNA. Sequenced sample: tumor-adjacent normal liver tissue. These receptor sequences come from a woman aged 55-69 years with primary liver carcinoma and hepatitis B virus infection.

This clonotype has a count of ten or more. The V call is TRBV25-1, the J call TRBJ2-1; 10 nucleotides align to TRBD2. The CDR3 has 15 amino acids. J gave up 9 bases and V 4 bases, and 9 bases lay outside the gene matches. Germline V gives CDR1 MGHDK, CDR2 SYGVNS. The CDR3 DNA follows: TGTGCCAGCAGTGTGCTAGCGGGAGATATTGGTGAGCAGTTCTTC. It codes for CASSVLAGDIGEQFF.

Concerning this clonotype: A junction boundary mismatches the germline segment, possibly from a read error. The J gene is TRBJ2-3, the V gene TRBV11-3, with TRBD2 matching 9 bases. This CDR3 spans 16 amino acids. In germline, CDR1 is SGHNT, CDR2 YENEEA. This CDR3 reads CASSLWTSDPGDMQYF. The CDR3 DNA follows: TGTGCCAGCAGCTTATGGACTAGCGACCCCGGGGATATGCAGTATTTT.

Of note for this clonotype: Since no conserved phenylalanine or tryptophan closes the CDR3, a read error is the likely cause. The chain joins TRBV5-8 to TRBJ1-1; D perhaps matches TRBD1 (5 bases). Germline V lookup: CDR1 SGHTS, CDR2 YDEGEE. The CDR3 contains 18 residues. V shed 4 bases and J shed 0 bases, with 22 bases lying between them. CDR3 nucleotides: TGTGCCAGCAGCCACACGACAGCTAGTCTTTACATGAACACTGAAGCTTTCTTA. This sequence encodes CASSHTTASLYMNTEAFL.

With regard to this clonotype: A read error is likely, as this CDR3 ends without the conserved phenylalanine or tryptophan. The chain combines TRBV6-5 with TRBJ1-5, with 11 nucleotides matching TRBD1. The CDR3 is 16 amino acids. CDR1 is MNHEY, CDR2 SVGAGI, per germline. The CDR3 loop reads CTSSPSGQGAGKPQHY. The CDR3 bases are TGTACCAGCAGTCCTTCCGGACAGGGGGCTGGGAAGCCCCAGCATTAT.

On this clonotype: An end of the junction does not agree with germline; a read error may underlie this. The gene calls are TRBV7-9 and TRBJ2-2; no clear D gene. CDR3 length: 13 residues. Germline values: CDR1 SEHNR, CDR2 FQNEAQ (reference sequence). Here the CDR3 DNA reads TGTGCCATCAGCTTCGCTACTGCCGGGGAGCTGTTTTTT. This translates into CAISFATAGELFF.

This clonotype was detected once. One end of the junction does not line up with germline, which may come from a read error. The chain uses TRBV11-1 and TRBJ2-1; no definite D call. CDR1 is SGHAT and CDR2 is FQDESV in the germline V gene (reference sequence). CDR3 length: 16 amino acids. CDR3 DNA: TGTGCCAGCAGCCCCGGCTCATGGGGAACCTACAAAGAGCAGTTCTTC. Translation: CASSPGSWGTYKEQFF.

Remarks on this clonotype: The CDR3 end shows no conserved phenylalanine or tryptophan, and so a read error is likely. The rearrangement uses TRBV28 and TRBJ2-5; perhaps TRBD1 as D (5 bases). From germline, CDR1 is MDHEN and CDR2 SYDVKM. V lost 2 bases, J lost 6 bases, and 16 bases lay in between. CDR3 length: 15 amino acids. The CDR3 loop reads CASSLLDRSLQTQYS. The CDR3 DNA reads TGTGCCAGCAGTTTACTTGACAGATCTTTGCAGACCCAGTACTCC.

Concerning this clonotype itself: A junction end diverges from the germline sequence, so it may reflect a read error. This chain's CDR3 is CTSSPGSLLSWRDIQYF. In DNA, the CDR3 is TGTACCAGCAGCCCAGGCAGTCTACTAAGCTGGAGGGACATTCAGTACTTC. The chain combines TRBV11-2 with TRBJ2-4; tentative D call: TRBD2 (6 bases). CDR3 length equals 17 residues. Germline values: CDR1 SGHAT, CDR2 FQNNGV.

Points on this clonotype: At one boundary the junction diverges from the germline segment, which might be a read error. V is TRBV12-3 or TRBV12-4 and J is TRBJ1-3; D not resolved. The CDR3 covers 15 residues. The chain's CDR3 is CASCFGRGSGNTIYF. For the CDR3, the DNA is TGTGCCAGCTGTTTTGGCAGAGGCTCTGGAAACACCATATATTTT.

The chain links TRBV28 to TRBJ1-1; 7 bases are shared with TRBD1. Germline V gene sequence: CDR1 MDHEN, CDR2 SYDVKM. V lost 11 bases, J lost 1 base, and 28 bases stayed unmatched. This CDR3 region has 20 residues. The CDR3 here is CACRRQGLTRGSRGNTEAFF. The CDR3 DNA reads TGTGCCTGCCGGCGACAGGGACTGACCAGGGGGTCGAGGGGGAACACTGAAGCTTTCTTT.

The V gene is TRBV11-3, the J gene TRBJ2-7; D gene unclear. The CDR3 loop spans 13 amino acids. With 3 bases removed from V and 5 bases from J, the gap between germline ends came to 11 bases. The V gene's germline CDR1 is SGHNT and CDR2 YENEEA. CDR3 nucleotides: TGTGCCAGCAGCTTGAGGTATTCCCACGAGCAGTACTTC. Translation gives CASSLRYSHEQYF. Looking up the rest from reference TRBV11-3 and TRBJ2-7 gives the full variable domain: EAGVVQSPRYKIIEKKQPVAFWCNPISGHNTLYWYLQNLGQGPELLIRYENEEAVDDSQLPKDRFSAERLKGVDSTLKIQPAELGDSAVYLCASSLRYSHEQYFGPGTRLTVT.

A note on this clonotype: Germline and junction disagree at one end, which may indicate a read error. The chain recombines TRBV11-2 with TRBJ2-1; 9 bases align to TRBD2. The germline CDR1 and CDR2 sequences are SGHAT and FQNNGV. This CDR3 has 15 residues. This CDR3 reads CASSPGTSFPYEQFF. The CDR3 DNA reads as TGTGCCAGCAGCCCCGGGACTAGCTTCCCCTATGAGCAATTCTTC.

Comments on this clonotype: An end of the junction differs from the germline gene, which may be a read error. The V gene is TRBV6-5, the J gene TRBJ2-2; 9 bases are shared with TRBD2. The CDR3 runs to 17 residues. The germline V gene encodes CDR1 MNHEY and CDR2 SVGAGI. CDR3 DNA sequence: TGTGCCAGCAATTACCAACTAGCGGGTCCGCCCGCCGGGGAGCTGTTTTTT. It translates to CASNYQLAGPPAGELFF.

In its sample, this clonotype is medium-sized. The chain is built from TRBV11-2 and TRBJ2-1; 10 nucleotides align to TRBD2. This CDR3 is built from 16 residues. Per the germline V gene, CDR1 is SGHAT and CDR2 is FQNNGV. Germline trimming cut 4 bases from V and 10 bases from J; bases unmatched to any gene: 13. DNA of the CDR3: TGTGCCAGCAGCTCCGTCCCGCTAGCGGGAGTCGGCGAGCAGTTCTTC. It encodes CASSSVPLAGVGEQFF.

The chain is built from TRBV2 and TRBJ2-7; 7 bases align to TRBD2. The V segment lost 6 bases and the J segment 2 bases; nucleotides outside the gene matches: 4. CDR3 length: 13 amino acids. Germline V gene sequence: CDR1 SNHLY, CDR2 FYNNEI. CDR3 sequence reads: CASRPSGTYEQYF. As DNA, the CDR3 is TGTGCCAGCAGACCTAGCGGTACCTACGAGCAGTACTTC.

A few counts support this clonotype. One base away lies a much larger clone, so this may be a sequencing read error. The chain couples TRBV5-6 to TRBJ2-7; 8 nucleotides agree with TRBD1. The V gene's germline CDR1 is SGHDT and CDR2 YYEEEE. Trimming took 5 bases from V and 2 from J; bases not matched to a gene: 6. The CDR3 contains 14 residues. CDR3 loop: CASRETGEAYEQYF. The DNA of the CDR3 is TGTGCCAGCAGGGAGACAGGGGAGGCCTACGAGCAGTACTTC.

This clonotype was detected only once. An end of the junction differs from the germline gene, which may be a read error. The genes are TRBV5-5 and TRBJ2-3; 7 bases align to TRBD2. Germline CDR1 and CDR2: SGHKS and YYEKEE (reference sequence). The CDR3 has 16 residues. In nucleotides, the CDR3 is TGTGCCATCAGCTTGGGCGTTGCGGGAGTGGCCGATACGGAGTATTTT. As protein: CAISLGVAGVADTEYF.

For this clonotype: At one of its ends the junction is not consistent with the germline gene, which may arise from a read error. The J gene is TRBJ2-7, the V gene TRBV29-1; D might be TRBD1 (6 bases). The germline gives CDR1 SQVTM, CDR2 ANQGSEA. The CDR3 is 13 residues long. CDR3 residues: CNVTGWTDLKQYF. The CDR3 bases are TGCAACGTTACGGGATGGACAGACCTCAAGCAGTACTTC.